This T cell receptor (beta chain) was identified during a study of PD-L1 blockade in urothelial cancer. Study in general: Patients initiated atezolizumab in the mid-2010s at 1,200 mg intravenously every 3 weeks. A median of approximately 150,000 T cells was found in the blood samples. At 3 weeks after treatment start (second dose) and again at 6 weeks, blood was analyzed.

TCRdb keeps only in-frame clones here, not all; method: immunoSEQ multiplex PCR. The repertoire holds 50,000 or so clones, with over 75% as singletons. Peripheral blood mononuclear cells were collected from every patient before and during treatment, yielding between 1 and 8 samples per patient. V lost 5 bases and J 3 bases, leaving 10 bases between the germline ends. This CDR3 region has 13 residues. Germline V gives CDR1 LNHDA, CDR2 SQIVND (reference sequence). The source of this sequence is a man in his 70s with urothelial cancer. The specimen was PBMCs, collected around atezolizumab (anti-PD-L1) treatment. The chain combines TRBV19 with TRBJ1-2; maybe TRBD1 (6 bases). CDR3 sequence reads: CASSAHRDYGYTF. CDR3 DNA: TGTGCCAGTAGTGCCCACAGGGACTATGGCTACACCTTC.